These 11 T cell receptor beta chains came from one sample sequenced in a study of CD8 T cells in ankylosing spondylitis. TCRdb processed the 5' RACE reads anew with MiXCR; each CDR3 protein has one entry. The sample yields roughly 490,000 distinct CDR3 sequences, approximately 5.3% seen once. Study-level findings and limits: Typical of ankylosing spondylitis blood, it appeared, was a TCR beta motif of 7 or 8 highly homologous variants.

The antigens these receptors bind are not known. The sample was blood, either unsorted or a sorted T cell fraction (not recorded which). Receptor source: a male donor with ankylosing spondylitis.

This clonotype was seen ten or more times. The chain is built from TRBV7-2 and TRBJ2-7; D is possibly TRBD2 (7 bases). Germline CDR1 reads SGHTA; CDR2 reads FQGNSA. V gave up 0 bases and J gave up 4 bases, with 13 bases separating them. There are 15 residues in the CDR3. The CDR3: CASSLAGGLRYEQYF. CDR3 sequence (DNA): TGTGCCAGCAGCTTAGCGGGGGGGCTTAGGTACGAGCAGTACTTC.

This clonotype was seen many times. The J gene is TRBJ1-1, the V gene TRBV7-2; D remains ambiguous. Between the trimmed V and J ends, which lost 3 bases and 5 bases, there was a span of 13 bases. The CDR3 covers 14 residues. The germline V gene encodes CDR1 SGHTA and CDR2 FQGNSA. For the CDR3, the DNA is TGTGCCAGCAGCTTCTCTTTTGTTGGGACTGAAGCTTTCTTT. As protein: CASSFSFVGTEAFF.

This clonotype has at least ten counts. This chain links TRBV27 with TRBJ1-5; D not certain. V was clipped by 4 bases and J by 7 bases, with 11 bases between them. Germline loops: CDR1 MNHEY, CDR2 SMNVEV (reference sequence). The CDR3 extends over 13 amino acids. CDR3 loop: CASSSRPQQPQHF. The CDR3 nucleotides are TGTGCCAGCAGTTCTCGACCCCAGCAGCCCCAGCATTTT.

This clonotype was seen many times. The rearrangement links TRBV5-1 to TRBJ2-7, with 12 bases matching TRBD2. There are 17 residues in the CDR3. With V trimmed by 0 bases and J by 3 bases, 7 bases remained unmatched. Germline V gene lookup returns CDR1 SGHRS and CDR2 YFSETQ. DNA of the CDR3: TGCGCCAGCAGCTTGGGTACTAGCGGGGGGTCTTTCTACGAGCAGTACTTC. Encoded protein: CASSLGTSGGSFYEQYF. Using reference TRBV5-1 and TRBJ2-7 for the parts outside the CDR3, the full variable domain is KAGVTQTPRYLIKTRGQQVTLSCSPISGHRSVSWYQQTPGQGLQFLFEYFSETQRNKGNFPGRFSGRQFSNSRSEMNVSTLELGDSALYLCASSLGTSGGSFYEQYFGPGTRLTVT.

This clonotype was recorded a few times. The J gene is TRBJ2-1, the V gene TRBV3-1, with TRBD1 matching 8 bases. The germline gives CDR1 LGHDT, CDR2 YNNKEL (reference sequence). The V and J ends lost 0 bases and 10 bases, in that order; junction bases with no gene match: 8. The CDR3 has 15 amino acids. In nucleotides, the CDR3 is TGTGCCAGCAGCCAAGACCAGGGGGCGCTTTTCGAGCAGTTCTTC. As protein: CASSQDQGALFEQFF.

The table lists this clonotype with many counts. The CDR3 loop is CASSLASTGMNTEAFF. The CDR3 DNA is TGCGCCAGCAGCTTGGCCTCAACAGGAATGAACACTGAAGCTTTCTTT. The chain combines TRBV5-1 with TRBJ1-1, with D possibly being TRBD1 (5 bases). V lost 0 bases and J lost 0, with 12 bases in between. The length of the CDR3 is 16 residues. Looked up from germline, CDR1 is SGHRS and CDR2 is YFSETQ. The complete variable domain, with remaining parts taken from reference TRBV5-1 and TRBJ1-1, reads KAGVTQTPRYLIKTRGQQVTLSCSPISGHRSVSWYQQTPGQGLQFLFEYFSETQRNKGNFPGRFSGRQFSNSRSEMNVSTLELGDSALYLCASSLASTGMNTEAFFGQGTRLTVV.

The chain has TRBV2 and TRBJ1-5; possible D gene TRBD2, 6 bases. The tail of the sequence fits TRBJ2-3 better, so the J call may be wrong. CDR3 length: 14 amino acids. Per germline, CDR1 SNHLY and CDR2 FYNNEI. The CDR3 region is CASSLGGRNQPQYF. The CDR3 bases are TGTGCCAGCAGCCTCGGGGGTCGCAATCAGCCCCAGTATTTT.

There are many counts of this clonotype. The chain is built from TRBV20-1 and TRBJ2-7, with 13 nucleotides matching TRBD2. The CDR3 extends over 13 amino acids. Trimming removed 6 bases from V and 4 bases from J; junction bases left unmatched: 3. CDR1 and CDR2 from the germline V gene are DFQATT and SNEGSKA (reference sequence). DNA of the CDR3: TGCAGTGCGAGGACTAGCGGGAGATACGAGCAGTACTTC. This sequence encodes CSARTSGRYEQYF.

This clonotype was observed many times. V is TRBV24-1 and J is TRBJ1-5; 8 positions match TRBD1. The V segment lost 5 bases and the J segment 0 bases; nucleotides outside the gene matches: 11. The CDR3 sequence is 18 residues long. The germline gives CDR1 KGHDR, CDR2 SFDVKD. This CDR3 reads CATSASAGGFGSNQPQHF. Here the CDR3 DNA reads TGTGCCACCAGTGCCAGCGCAGGGGGCTTCGGTAGCAATCAGCCCCAGCATTTT.

This clonotype has a count of ten or more. The chain carries TRBV20-1 and TRBJ2-1; D is uncertain. The CDR3 length is 14 residues. Trimming removed 1 base at V and 2 bases at J, with 9 bases between. Per the germline V gene, CDR1 is DFQATT and CDR2 is SNEGSKA (reference sequence). The CDR3, as DNA: TGCAGTGCTAGAGCGGGCGAGCCCTACAATGAGCAGTTCTTC. Amino acids: CSARAGEPYNEQFF.

This clonotype came up many times. The gene calls are TRBV7-9 and TRBJ2-7, with a weak D call TRBD1 (5 bases). V gave up 3 bases and J gave up 4 bases, with 10 bases separating them. The CDR3 loop spans 13 amino acids. In germline, CDR1 is SEHNR, CDR2 FQNEAQ (reference sequence). CDR3 bases: TGTGCCAGCAGCTTCAGTACAGGTTACGAGCAGTACTTC. This sequence encodes CASSFSTGYEQYF.